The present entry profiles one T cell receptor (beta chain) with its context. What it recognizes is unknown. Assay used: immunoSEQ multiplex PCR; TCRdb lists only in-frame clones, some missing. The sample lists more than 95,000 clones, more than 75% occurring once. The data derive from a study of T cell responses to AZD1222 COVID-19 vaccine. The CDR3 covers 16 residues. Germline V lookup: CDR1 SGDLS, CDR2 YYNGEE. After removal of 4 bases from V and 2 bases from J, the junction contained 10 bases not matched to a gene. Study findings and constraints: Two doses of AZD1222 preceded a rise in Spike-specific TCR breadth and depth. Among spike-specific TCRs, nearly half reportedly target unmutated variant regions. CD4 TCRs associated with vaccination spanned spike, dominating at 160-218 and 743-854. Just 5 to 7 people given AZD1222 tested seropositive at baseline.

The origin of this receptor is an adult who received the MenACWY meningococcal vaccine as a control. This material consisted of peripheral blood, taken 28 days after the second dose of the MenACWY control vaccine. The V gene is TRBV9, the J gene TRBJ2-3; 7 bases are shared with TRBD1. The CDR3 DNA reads TGTGCCAGCAGCTTAAGGACAGGCGACGTCACAGATACGCAGTATTTT. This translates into CASSLRTGDVTDTQYF. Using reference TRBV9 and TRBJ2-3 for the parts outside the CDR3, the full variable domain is DSGVTQTPKHLITATGQRVTLRCSPRSGDLSVYWYQQSLDQGLQFLIQYYNGEERAKGNILERFSAQQFPDLHSELNLSSLELGDSALYFCASSLRTGDVTDTQYFGPGTRLTVL.